This TCR beta chain is drawn from a study of beta chain features in type 1 diabetes. Whole-study results and caveats: These data did not resolve whether HLA type affects TCRB rearrangement. Fewer junction insertions and more nucleotide deletions appeared in type 1 diabetes patients. All four CD4+ subsets from Type 1 diabetes patients carried moderately but significantly shorter TCRB CDR3s.

Remarks on this clone: Its cognate antigen is unknown.

TCRB transcripts that were expressed got sequenced, as all of the isolated RNA had been reverse transcribed. The data were produced by immunoSEQ multiplex PCR, yet TCRdb's version contains in-frame clones alone and is incomplete. This sample has a few hundred thousand clones; 9.6% occur once, and the top ten carry about 0.6%. Using CD45RO/CCR7/CD25/CD127/CD95/CD27, CD4+ naive, central memory, regulatory and stem cell-like memory cells were sorted. This CDR3 is built from 12 residues. Trimming pared 7 bases from V and 3 bases from J, leaving 7 bases between. From germline, CDR1 is MNHEY and CDR2 SVGAGI.

The material sequenced was central memory CD4+ T cells from blood. The sequence was obtained from a man between 25 and 39 years old with type 1 diabetes. The genes are TRBV6-5 and TRBJ1-5, with D maybe TRBD1 (5 bases). CDR3 sequence: CASTRDNQPQHF. The CDR3 DNA reads as TGTGCCAGCACCAGGGACAATCAGCCCCAGCATTTT.